The 5 T cell receptor beta chains below were found in one sample sequenced in a study of Ad26.COV2.S vaccination and SARS-CoV-2 variants. The data were produced by immunoSEQ multiplex PCR, yet TCRdb's version contains in-frame clones alone and is incomplete. The table includes about 680,000 clones, roughly nine tenths detected once. Described treatment: some 20 received Ad26.COV2.S at low or high dose, single or two shots; roughly five received placebo; per-sample allocation not given. Sampling occurred on day 63 after the first vaccine or placebo injection. The sample consisted of peripheral blood, taken in a trial of Ad26.COV2.S vaccine versus placebo. Receptor source: a person aged 18-65 years who received the Ad26.COV2.S COVID-19 vaccine or a placebo.

This chain links TRBV5-6 with TRBJ1-5; the D gene is possibly TRBD1 (5 bases). The CDR3 runs to 15 residues. Per germline, CDR1 SGHDT and CDR2 YYEEEE. Trimming took off 3 bases at V and 3 bases at J, with 13 bases between the two ends. CDR3 sequence (DNA): TGTGCCAGCAGCTCCCGTCAAGGGGTCAATCAGCCCCAGCATTTT. It is translated as CASSSRQGVNQPQHF.

The J gene is TRBJ2-7, the V gene TRBV7-3; no definite D call. V shed 11 bases and J shed 1 base, with 12 bases lying between them. CDR3 length equals 12 residues. The germline V gene has CDR1 SGHTA and CDR2 FQGTGA. The CDR3 DNA is TGTGCCCTGCGGCAGGCGTCCTACGAGCAGTACTTC. Translation gives CALRQASYEQYF.

The chain recombines TRBV11-1 with TRBJ1-2; TRBD1 matches at 9 bases. This CDR3 is built from 15 residues. The germline gives CDR1 SGHAT, CDR2 FQDESV (reference sequence). The V segment lost 5 bases and the J segment 4 bases; nucleotides outside the gene matches: 8. The DNA for the CDR3 is TGTGCCAGCAGCCCGGGACAGGGACTAGGCTATGGCTACACCTTC. Translation gives CASSPGQGLGYGYTF.

This clone was observed a few times. The chain uses TRBV4-2 and TRBJ1-5; D uncertain. The CDR3 sequence is 15 residues long. V lost 1 base and J 0 bases, leaving 7 bases between the germline ends. From germline, CDR1 is LGHNA and CDR2 YNFKEQ. CDR3 bases: TGTGCCAGCAGCCAAGTAGGCGGTAGCAATCAGCCCCAGCATTTT. Amino acid sequence: CASSQVGGSNQPQHF.

This chain links TRBV19 with TRBJ1-2, with 7 positions matching TRBD1. CDR1 is LNHDA and CDR2 is SQIVND in the germline V gene (reference sequence). This CDR3 has 15 residues. V trimming: 4 bases; J trimming: 4 bases; junction bases outside the gene matches: 9. As DNA, the CDR3 is TGTGCCAGTAGTACTGGGACAGTCGGGCCCTATGGCTACACCTTC. Protein product: CASSTGTVGPYGYTF. The full variable domain, completed using reference TRBV19 and TRBJ1-2, is DGGITQSPKYLFRKEGQNVTLSCEQNLNHDAMYWYRQDPGQGLRLIYYSQIVNDFQKGDIAEGYSVSREKKESFPLTVTSAQKNPTAFYLCASSTGTVGPYGYTFGSGTRLTVV.